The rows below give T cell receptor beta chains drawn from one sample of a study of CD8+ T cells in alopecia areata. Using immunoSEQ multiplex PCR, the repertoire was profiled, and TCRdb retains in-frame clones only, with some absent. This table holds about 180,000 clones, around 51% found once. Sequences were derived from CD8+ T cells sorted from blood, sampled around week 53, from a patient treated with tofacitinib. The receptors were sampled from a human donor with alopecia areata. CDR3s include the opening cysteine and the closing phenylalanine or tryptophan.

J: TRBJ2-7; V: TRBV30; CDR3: CAWSPGSPGEQYF
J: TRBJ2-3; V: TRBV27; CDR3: CASSGQQVWVTDTQYF
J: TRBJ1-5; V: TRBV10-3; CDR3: CAISDGELDQPQHF
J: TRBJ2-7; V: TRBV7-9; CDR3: CASSFRDRGIYEQYF
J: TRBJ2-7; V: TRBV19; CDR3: CASSTTGGWSYEQYF
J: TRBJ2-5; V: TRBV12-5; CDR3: CASGLRQGETQYF
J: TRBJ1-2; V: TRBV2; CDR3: CASISGTNYGYTF
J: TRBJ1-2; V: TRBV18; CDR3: CASSPLRATGDGDYGYTF
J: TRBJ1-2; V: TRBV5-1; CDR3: CASSVRAPEGGYTF
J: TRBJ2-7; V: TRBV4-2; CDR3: CASSQESHEQYF
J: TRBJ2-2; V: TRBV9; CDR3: CASSVAGGTNTGELFF
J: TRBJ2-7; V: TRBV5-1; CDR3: CASSQVRGGSYEQYF